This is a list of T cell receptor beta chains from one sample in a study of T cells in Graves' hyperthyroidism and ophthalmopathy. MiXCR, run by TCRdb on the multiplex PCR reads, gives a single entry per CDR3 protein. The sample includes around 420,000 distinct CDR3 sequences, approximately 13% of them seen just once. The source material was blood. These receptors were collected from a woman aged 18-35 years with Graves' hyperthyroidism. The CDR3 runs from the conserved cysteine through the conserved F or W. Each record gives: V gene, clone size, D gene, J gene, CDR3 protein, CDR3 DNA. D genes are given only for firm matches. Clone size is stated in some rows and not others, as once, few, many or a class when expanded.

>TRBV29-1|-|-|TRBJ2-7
CSVGTNDYEQYF
TGCAGCGTCGGAACCAACGACTACGAGCAGTACTTC
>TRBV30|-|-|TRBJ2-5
CAWSKEEIQETQYF
TGTGCCTGGAGTAAGGAAGAGATCCAAGAGACCCAGTACTTC
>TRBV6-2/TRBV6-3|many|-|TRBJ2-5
CASSNTKETQYF
TGTGCCAGCAGTAACACCAAAGAGACCCAGTACTTC
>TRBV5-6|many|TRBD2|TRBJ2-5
CASSLIGREVETQYF
TGTGCCAGCAGCTTGATCGGACGGGAGGTGGAGACCCAGTACTTC
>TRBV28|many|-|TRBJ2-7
CASIGSVPYEQYF
TGTGCCAGCATCGGGTCAGTGCCTTACGAGCAGTACTTC
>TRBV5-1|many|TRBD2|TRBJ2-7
CASSLEASGSEQYF
TGCGCCAGCAGCTTGGAGGCTAGCGGAAGCGAGCAGTACTTC
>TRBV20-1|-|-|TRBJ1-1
CSANDQTVDTEAFF
TGCAGTGCTAATGATCAGACAGTAGACACTGAAGCTTTCTTT
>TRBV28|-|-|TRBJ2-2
CASQLINTGELFF
TGTGCCAGCCAGCTTATCAACACCGGGGAGCTGTTTTTT
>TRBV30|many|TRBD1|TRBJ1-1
CAWRDGGTVSEAFF
TGTGCCTGGAGAGACGGAGGGACAGTCTCCGAAGCTTTCTTT
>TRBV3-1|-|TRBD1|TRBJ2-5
CASSHGQGAVERETQYF
TGTGCCAGCAGCCACGGACAGGGGGCGGTTGAGCGGGAGACCCAGTACTTC
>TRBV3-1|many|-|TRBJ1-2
CASSQEVGGSGYTF
TGTGCCAGCAGCCAAGAAGTCGGGGGAAGTGGCTACACCTTC
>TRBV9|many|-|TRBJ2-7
CASSVDTGSYEQYF
TGTGCCAGCAGCGTAGATACAGGGTCCTACGAGCAGTACTTC
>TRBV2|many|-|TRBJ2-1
CASSGGNRYNEQFF
TGTGCCAGCAGTGGCGGGAACCGCTACAATGAGCAGTTCTTC
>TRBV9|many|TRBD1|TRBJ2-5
CASSVGTGEETQYF
TGTGCCAGCAGCGTAGGGACAGGGGAAGAGACCCAGTACTTC
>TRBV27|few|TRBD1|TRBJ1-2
CASSFRGGNGYTF
TGTGCCAGCAGTTTTAGAGGGGGCAATGGCTACACCTTC
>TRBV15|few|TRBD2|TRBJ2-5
CATSRDRGVVGTQYF
TGTGCCACCAGCAGAGATCGGGGGGTCGTCGGGACCCAGTACTTC
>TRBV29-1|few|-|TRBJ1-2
CSVPGRTYGYTF
TGCAGCGTTCCGGGACGGACTTATGGCTACACCTTC
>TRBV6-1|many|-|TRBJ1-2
CASLSVGRHYGYTF
TGTGCCAGCCTGTCGGTGGGCAGGCACTATGGCTACACCTTC
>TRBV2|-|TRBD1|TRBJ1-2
CASRGTGESNGYTF
TGTGCCAGCAGGGGGACAGGGGAGTCCAATGGCTACACCTTC
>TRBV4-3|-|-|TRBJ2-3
CASSLDGSLTDTQYF
TGCGCCAGCAGCCTCGACGGGTCCCTCACAGATACGCAGTATTTT
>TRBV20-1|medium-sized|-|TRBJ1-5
CSAADGQSQPQHF
TGCAGTGCTGCGGATGGACAGTCACAGCCCCAGCATTTT
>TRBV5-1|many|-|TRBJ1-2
CASSLAGGDYGYTF
TGCGCCAGCAGCTTGGCCGGAGGGGACTATGGCTACACCTTC